These 27 T cell receptor beta chains were all obtained from the same sample, sequenced in a study of cytomegalovirus exposure and HLA in healthy donors. PCR primers comprised 60 Vbeta and 13 Jbeta primers. Produced via immunoSEQ multiplex PCR; TCRdb's table is partial and in-frame only. The table shows some 180,000 clones, with around 80% occurring only once. The sample taken for sequencing was PBMCs. The receptors were gathered from a woman aged 60-75 years in good health and CMV-seropositive.

This chain uses TRBV7-2 with TRBJ1-1; 9 nucleotides align to TRBD1. The CDR3 totals 13 residues. V lost 5 bases and J lost 8; bases outside the gene matches: 6. Germline loops: CDR1 SGHTA, CDR2 FQGNSA. The DNA of the CDR3 is TGTGCCAGCAGCCCACCGGGACAGGGAGAAGCTTTCTTT. It yields the protein CASSPPGQGEAFF.

This chain links TRBV5-8 with TRBJ2-2; 10 bases align to TRBD1. Germline values: CDR1 SGHTS, CDR2 YDEGEE. This CDR3 is built from 15 residues. V lost 6 bases and J lost 4; bases outside the gene matches: 6. CDR3 sequence: CASIPRDRGTGELFF. Here the CDR3 DNA reads TGTGCCAGCATTCCCCGGGACAGGGGCACCGGGGAGCTGTTTTTT.

This clone was detected only once. V is TRBV18 and J is TRBJ2-7; 8 positions match TRBD1. V lost 0 bases, J lost 5 bases, and 6 bases stayed unmatched. CDR3 length equals 15 residues. Germline CDR1 reads KGHSH; CDR2 reads LQKENI. The CDR3 loop reads CASSPPAQGGHEQYF. The CDR3 DNA follows: TGTGCCAGCTCACCACCGGCACAGGGGGGACACGAGCAGTACTTC.

Notes on this clone: The missing conserved phenylalanine or tryptophan at the end of this CDR3 makes a read error likely. The rearrangement uses TRBV9 and TRBJ1-2; D is unclear. Germline V lookup: CDR1 SGDLS, CDR2 YYNGEE. The ends were cut back, 0 bases at V and 3 bases at J, with 6 bases in the middle. There are 13 residues in the CDR3. CDR3 nucleotides: TGTGCCAGCAGCGTAGGGGGAGACTATGGCTACACCCTC. It translates to CASSVGGDYGYTL.

This chain connects TRBV19 to TRBJ1-2; TRBD1 agrees at 8 bases. Germline lookup yields CDR1 LNHDA and CDR2 SQIVND (reference sequence). Germline trimming cut 6 bases from V and 7 bases from J; bases unmatched to any gene: 4. The CDR3 runs 12 residues. CDR3 protein: CASRDRDVGYTF. In DNA form, the CDR3 reads TGTGCCAGTAGGGACAGGGATGTTGGCTACACCTTC.

The genes are TRBV7-9 and TRBJ2-1; perhaps TRBD2 as D (5 bases). In germline, CDR1 is SEHNR, CDR2 FQNEAQ (reference sequence). This CDR3 is built from 13 residues. Trimming took off 5 bases at V and 9 bases at J, with 14 bases between the two ends. Written as DNA, the CDR3 is TGTGCCAGCAGCCCCTCGGGCGGGTTTGAGCAGTTCTTC. Amino acid sequence: CASSPSGGFEQFF.

This CDR3 is CAWSPGDETQYF. DNA for the CDR3: TGTGCCTGGAGTCCAGGGGATGAGACCCAGTACTTC. This chain uses TRBV30 with TRBJ2-5, with D maybe TRBD1 (6 bases). Germline V lookup: CDR1 GTSNPN, CDR2 SVGIG (reference sequence). CDR3 size: 12 residues. The V end lost 2 bases, the J end lost 5 bases, and 9 bases lay between the germline ends.

V is TRBV2 and J is TRBJ2-2, with unresolved D. V was shortened by 4 bases and J by 3 bases, with 9 bases between the two germline ends. This CDR3 has 14 amino acids. CDR1 is SNHLY and CDR2 is FYNNEI in the germline V gene. The CDR3 is CASSVIRDTGELFF. Written as DNA, the CDR3 is TGTGCCAGCAGTGTGATTCGGGACACCGGGGAGCTGTTTTTT.

This sequence joins TRBV19 and TRBJ1-2, with D uncertain. This CDR3 is 13 amino acids long. Trimming shortened V by 4 bases and J by 6 bases, and 12 bases separated the two germline ends. In germline, CDR1 is LNHDA, CDR2 SQIVND (reference sequence). The CDR3: CASSREGADGYTF. The CDR3 region has the DNA TGTGCCAGTAGTAGGGAGGGTGCGGATGGCTACACCTTC.

This clone has only a few counts. The genes are TRBV28 and TRBJ2-3; 9 bases are shared with TRBD2. Germline lookup yields CDR1 MDHEN and CDR2 SYDVKM. V gave up 5 bases and J gave up 5 bases; unmatched junction bases: 8. This CDR3 is built from 15 residues. CDR3 amino acids: CASSPPSGTGDTQYF. The CDR3 nucleotides read TGTGCCAGCAGTCCTCCTAGCGGGACTGGAGATACGCAGTATTTT.

In the case of this clone: At one of its ends the junction is not consistent with the germline gene, which may arise from a read error. This chain joins TRBV27 and TRBJ2-6; 11 bases line up with TRBD1. Germline lookup yields CDR1 MNHEY and CDR2 SMNVEV (reference sequence). The CDR3 covers 17 residues. The chain's CDR3 is CASSLRDRGTWANGLTF. Here the CDR3 DNA reads TGTGCCAGCAGTTTAAGGGACAGGGGGACCTGGGCCAACGGCCTGACTTTC. Variable domain in full (rest from reference TRBV27 and TRBJ2-6): EAQVTQNPRYLITVTGKKLTVTCSQNMNHEYMSWYRQDPGLGLRQIYYSMNVEVTDKGDVPEGYKVSRKEKRNFPLILESPSPNQTSLYFCASSLRDRGTWANGLTFGAGSRLTVL.

The chain employs TRBV18 and TRBJ2-7; 10 bases line up with TRBD1. Trimming at V came to 9 bases and at J to 1 base, leaving 3 bases not matched to a gene. The CDR3 runs 13 residues. From germline, CDR1 is KGHSH and CDR2 LQKENI. CDR3 residues: CASGQGGSYEQYF. The CDR3 DNA follows: TGTGCCAGTGGACAGGGGGGGTCCTACGAGCAGTACTTC. The full variable domain, rest sourced from reference TRBV18 and TRBJ2-7, is NAGVMQNPRHLVRRRGQEARLRCSPMKGHSHVYWYRQLPEEGLKFMVYLQKENIIDESGMPKERFSAEFPKEGPSILRIQQVVRGDSAAYFCASGQGGSYEQYFGPGTRLTVT.

The J gene is TRBJ1-2, the V gene TRBV2; D not certain. Trimming shortened V by 2 bases and J by 0 bases, and 13 bases separated the two germline ends. This CDR3 is built from 16 residues. Germline loops: CDR1 SNHLY, CDR2 FYNNEI. Written as DNA, the CDR3 is TGTGCCAGCAGTGAATCCGGGATCCCCCCTAACTATGGCTACACCTTC. Translating gives CASSESGIPPNYGYTF.

This CDR3 is CASSVAVEQFF. The CDR3 nucleotides are TGTGCCAGCAGCGTAGCGGTTGAGCAGTTCTTC. The chain links TRBV9 to TRBJ2-1; D is unclear. The V and J ends lost 0 bases and 9 bases respectively, with 4 bases between them. Germline V gene data show CDR1 as SGDLS and CDR2 as YYNGEE. This CDR3 spans 11 amino acids.

The chain joins TRBV6-5 to TRBJ1-6; 8 bases match TRBD1. Trimming removed 6 bases from V and 7 bases from J; junction bases left unmatched: 8. The CDR3 has 15 amino acids. Germline CDR1 MNHEY, CDR2 SVGAGI. Here the CDR3 reads CASRTGQGFNSPLHF. The DNA for the CDR3 is TGTGCCAGCAGGACCGGACAGGGTTTCAATTCACCCCTCCACTTT.

The J gene is TRBJ2-1, the V gene TRBV7-3; 10 bases fit TRBD2. V lost 5 bases to trimming and J lost 0 bases; unmatched junction nucleotides: 1. The germline V gene has CDR1 SGHTA and CDR2 FQGTGA. The CDR3 length is 15 residues. The CDR3 loop is CASSRLAGSYNEQFF. The CDR3 nucleotides are TGTGCCAGCAGCCGACTAGCGGGCTCCTACAATGAGCAGTTCTTC.

V gene TRBV19 combines with J gene TRBJ1-5; D is perhaps TRBD1 (5 bases). Germline V gene lookup returns CDR1 LNHDA and CDR2 SQIVND (reference sequence). The germline V and J ends were trimmed by 3 bases and 0 bases, with 9 bases remaining between them. The CDR3 length is 15 residues. Here the CDR3 reads CASSIAGGSNQPQHF. The CDR3 region has the DNA TGTGCCAGTAGTATCGCGGGGGGTAGCAATCAGCCCCAGCATTTT.

The V and J genes are TRBV27 and TRBJ2-5, with D possibly TRBD1 on 5 matching bases. Trimming took off 5 bases at V and 1 base at J, with 14 bases between the two ends. The length of the CDR3 is 15 residues. Germline V lookup: CDR1 MNHEY, CDR2 SMNVEV (reference sequence). CDR3 residues: CASSRSLQGQETQYF. The CDR3 DNA sequence: TGTGCCAGCAGTCGCAGCCTCCAGGGCCAAGAGACCCAGTACTTC.

This chain links TRBV30 with TRBJ1-5; 8 bases match TRBD1. With V trimmed by 8 bases and J by 1 base, 7 bases remained unmatched. This CDR3 comprises 14 residues. Germline V gene lookup returns CDR1 GTSNPN and CDR2 SVGIG (reference sequence). In nucleotides, the CDR3 is TGTGCCCCGACAGGGGAGGAAAGCAATCAGCCCCAGCATTTT. Encoded protein: CAPTGEESNQPQHF.

This chain uses TRBV28 with TRBJ2-5, with TRBD1 matching over 11 bases. The J call may be incorrect, as the DNA end agrees better with TRBJ2-7. The CDR3 length is 16 residues. Germline-derived CDR1 and CDR2 are MDHEN and SYDVKM. The CDR3 region is CASSSPGQGVVYEQYF. DNA of the CDR3: TGTGCCAGCAGTTCACCGGGACAGGGGGTAGTCTACGAGCAGTACTTC.

The V call is TRBV11-3, the J call TRBJ2-1, with D maybe TRBD2 (6 bases). The V gene lost 2 bases and the J gene lost 3 bases, with 11 bases spanning the gap. This CDR3 has 15 amino acids. CDR1 SGHNT and CDR2 YENEEA come from the germline V gene. The CDR3 spells CASSLSGGIYNEQFF. The CDR3 coding sequence is TGTGCCAGCAGCTTAAGCGGAGGGATCTACAATGAGCAGTTCTTC.

J is TRBJ2-2 and V is TRBV7-2; 7 positions match TRBD2. CDR1 and CDR2 from the germline V gene are SGHTA and FQGNSA. This CDR3 is built from 15 residues. V lost 6 bases, J lost 2 bases, and 6 bases stayed unmatched. CDR3 amino acids: CASRLAGVNTGELFF. CDR3 coding DNA: TGTGCCAGCAGACTGGCGGGAGTTAACACCGGGGAGCTGTTTTTT.

The chain uses TRBV28 and TRBJ2-7; tentatively, D is TRBD2 (6 bases). Germline V gene data show CDR1 as MDHEN and CDR2 as SYDVKM. V was pared by 5 bases and J by 4 bases, with 18 bases between. The CDR3 runs 15 residues. This CDR3 is CASSRPTPGVYEQYF. DNA of the CDR3: TGTGCCAGCAGTAGGCCCACCCCGGGGGTATACGAGCAGTACTTC. The full variable domain, with the rest looked up from reference TRBV28 and TRBJ2-7, is DVKVTQSSRYLVKRTGEKVFLECVQDMDHENMFWYRQDPGLGLRLIYFSYDVKMKEKGDIPEGYSVSREKKERFSLILESASTNQTSMYLCASSRPTPGVYEQYFGPGTRLTVT.

This chain links TRBV6-5 with TRBJ1-5; D gene uncertain. Germline CDR1 and CDR2: MNHEY and SVGAGI. CDR3 length: 14 amino acids. V gave up 5 bases and J gave up 0 bases, with 8 bases separating them. The chain's CDR3 is CASSPPDSNQPQHF. CDR3 sequence (DNA): TGTGCCAGCAGTCCTCCAGATAGCAATCAGCCCCAGCATTTT.

V is TRBV5-6 and J is TRBJ1-6; D is unclear. Germline values: CDR1 SGHDT, CDR2 YYEEEE. The ends were cut back, 1 base at V and 6 bases at J, with 8 bases in the middle. This CDR3 contains 14 residues. CDR3 DNA: TGTGCCAGCAGCTTGATAGAGGCTAATTCACCCCTCCACTTT. This gives the protein CASSLIEANSPLHF.

V usage is TRBV14 and J usage is TRBJ2-6; D call uncertain. The CDR3 covers 15 residues. Germline CDR1 is SGHDN and CDR2 is FVKESK. Trimming removed 4 bases at V and 2 bases at J, with 9 bases between. CDR3 nucleotide sequence: TGTGCCAGCAGCCCCCCCTCTCCTGGGGCCAACGTCCTGACTTTC. It yields the protein CASSPPSPGANVLTF. Full variable domain (outside the CDR3, taken from reference TRBV14 and TRBJ2-6): EAGVTQFPSHSVIEKGQTVTLRCDPISGHDNLYWYRRVMGKEIKFLLHFVKESKQDESGMPNNRFLAERTGGTYSTLKVQPAELEDSGVYFCASSPPSPGANVLTFGAGSRLTVL.

This clone was recorded a few times. The rearrangement links TRBV9 to TRBJ2-1; 8 bases line up with TRBD2. The CDR3 runs 16 residues. Germline CDR1 reads SGDLS; CDR2 reads YYNGEE. The V and J ends lost 4 bases and 6 bases, in that order; junction bases with no gene match: 12. This CDR3 reads CASSQPDLAGLNEQFF. CDR3 DNA: TGTGCCAGCAGCCAACCTGACTTAGCGGGGCTCAATGAGCAGTTCTTC. The full variable domain, with the rest looked up from reference TRBV9 and TRBJ2-1, is DSGVTQTPKHLITATGQRVTLRCSPRSGDLSVYWYQQSLDQGLQFLIQYYNGEERAKGNILERFSAQQFPDLHSELNLSSLELGDSALYFCASSQPDLAGLNEQFFGPGTRLTVL.